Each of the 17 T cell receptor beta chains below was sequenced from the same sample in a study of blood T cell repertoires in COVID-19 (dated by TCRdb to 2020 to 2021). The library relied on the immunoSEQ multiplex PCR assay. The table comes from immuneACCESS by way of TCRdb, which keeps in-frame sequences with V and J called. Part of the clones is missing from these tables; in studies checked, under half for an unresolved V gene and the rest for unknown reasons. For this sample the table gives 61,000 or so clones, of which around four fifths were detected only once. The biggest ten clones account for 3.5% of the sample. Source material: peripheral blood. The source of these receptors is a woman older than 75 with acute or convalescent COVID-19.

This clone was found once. The CDR3 DNA reads TGTGCCAGCAGCTCCCCGAGGGCCCGAGATACGCAGTATTTT. Its protein product is CASSSPRARDTQYF. V and J are TRBV13 and TRBJ2-3, with D perhaps TRBD2 (5 bases). Per germline, CDR1 PRHDT and CDR2 FYEKMQ (reference sequence). Trimming stripped 4 bases from V and 5 bases from J, with 13 bases between. The CDR3 spans 14 residues.

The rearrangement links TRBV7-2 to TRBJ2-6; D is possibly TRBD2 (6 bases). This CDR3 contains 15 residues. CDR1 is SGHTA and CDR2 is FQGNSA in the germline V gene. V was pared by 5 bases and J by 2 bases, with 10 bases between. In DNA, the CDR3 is TGTGCCAGCAGCGGAGCTAGCGCTGGGGCCAACGTCCTGACTTTC. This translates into CASSGASAGANVLTF.

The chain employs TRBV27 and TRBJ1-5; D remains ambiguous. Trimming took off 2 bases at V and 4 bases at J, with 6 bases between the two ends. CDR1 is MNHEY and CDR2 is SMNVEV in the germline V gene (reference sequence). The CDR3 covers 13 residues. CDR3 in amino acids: CASSLVQNQPQHF. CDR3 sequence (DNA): TGTGCCAGCAGTTTAGTCCAAAATCAGCCCCAGCATTTT.

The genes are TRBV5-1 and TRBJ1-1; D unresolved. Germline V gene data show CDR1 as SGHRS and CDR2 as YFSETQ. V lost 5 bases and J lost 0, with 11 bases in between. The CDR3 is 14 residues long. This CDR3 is CASSYQVMNTEAFF. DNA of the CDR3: TGCGCCAGCAGTTACCAGGTGATGAACACTGAAGCTTTCTTT.

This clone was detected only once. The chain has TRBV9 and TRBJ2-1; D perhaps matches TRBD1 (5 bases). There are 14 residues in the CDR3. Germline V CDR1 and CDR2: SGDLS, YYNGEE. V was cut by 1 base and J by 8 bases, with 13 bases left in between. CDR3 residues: CASSVQSGSDEQFF. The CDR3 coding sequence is TGTGCCAGCAGCGTACAGTCAGGGTCGGATGAGCAGTTCTTC.

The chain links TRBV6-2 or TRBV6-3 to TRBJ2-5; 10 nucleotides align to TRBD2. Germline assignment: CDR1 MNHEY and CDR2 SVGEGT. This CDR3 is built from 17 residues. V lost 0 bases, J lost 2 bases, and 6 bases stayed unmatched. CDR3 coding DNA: TGTGCCAGCAGTTACTCGAAGCTAGCGGGGGCTCAAGAGACCCAGTACTTC. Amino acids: CASSYSKLAGAQETQYF.

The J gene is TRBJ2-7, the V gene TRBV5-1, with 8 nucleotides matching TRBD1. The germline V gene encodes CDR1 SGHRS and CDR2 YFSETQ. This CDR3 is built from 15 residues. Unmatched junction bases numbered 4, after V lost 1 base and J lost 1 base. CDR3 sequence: CASSLPQGASYEQYF. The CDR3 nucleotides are TGCGCCAGCAGCTTGCCCCAGGGGGCGTCCTACGAGCAGTACTTC.

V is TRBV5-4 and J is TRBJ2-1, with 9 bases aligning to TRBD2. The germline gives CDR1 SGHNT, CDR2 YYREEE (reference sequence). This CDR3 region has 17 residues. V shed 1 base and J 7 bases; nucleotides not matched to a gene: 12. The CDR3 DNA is TGTGCCAGCAGCTTGCCGTCTAGCGGGATGGGGTCAAATGAGCAGTTCTTC. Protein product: CASSLPSSGMGSNEQFF.

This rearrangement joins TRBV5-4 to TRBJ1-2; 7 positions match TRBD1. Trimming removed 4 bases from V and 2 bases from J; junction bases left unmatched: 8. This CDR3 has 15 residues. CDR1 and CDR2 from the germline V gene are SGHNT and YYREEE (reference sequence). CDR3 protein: CASSLNRGQNYGYTF. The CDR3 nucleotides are TGTGCCAGCAGCCTTAACAGGGGTCAAAACTATGGCTACACCTTC.

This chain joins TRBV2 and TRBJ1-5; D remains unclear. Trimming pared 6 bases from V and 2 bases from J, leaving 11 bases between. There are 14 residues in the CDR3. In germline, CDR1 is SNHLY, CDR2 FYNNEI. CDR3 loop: CASSGFEGNQPQHF. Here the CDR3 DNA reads TGTGCCAGCAGCGGGTTCGAGGGCAATCAGCCCCAGCATTTT.

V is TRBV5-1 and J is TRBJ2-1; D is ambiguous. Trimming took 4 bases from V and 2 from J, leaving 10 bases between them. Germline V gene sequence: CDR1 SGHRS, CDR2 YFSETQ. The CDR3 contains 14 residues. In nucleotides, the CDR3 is TGCGCCAGCAGCCTCAGGTTTGCCTACAATGAGCAGTTCTTC. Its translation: CASSLRFAYNEQFF.

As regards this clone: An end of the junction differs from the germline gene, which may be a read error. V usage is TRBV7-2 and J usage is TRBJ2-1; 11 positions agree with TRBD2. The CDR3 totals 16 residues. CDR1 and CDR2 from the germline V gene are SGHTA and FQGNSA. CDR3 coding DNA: TGTGCCAGCAGATTAGGCCCTAGCGGGGGGTACAATGAGCAGTTCTTC. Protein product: CASRLGPSGGYNEQFF. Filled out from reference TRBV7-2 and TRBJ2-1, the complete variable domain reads GAGVSQSPSNKVTEKGKDVELRCDPISGHTALYWYRQSLGQGLEFLIYFQGNSAPDKSGLPSDRFSAERTGGSVSTLTIQRTQQEDSAVYLCASRLGPSGGYNEQFFGPGTRLTVL.

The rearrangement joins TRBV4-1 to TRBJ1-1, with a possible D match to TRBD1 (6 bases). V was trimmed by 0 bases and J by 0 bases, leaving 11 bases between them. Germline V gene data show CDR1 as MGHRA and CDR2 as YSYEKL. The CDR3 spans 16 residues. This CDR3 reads CASSQELRGVNTEAFF. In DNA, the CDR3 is TGCGCCAGCAGCCAAGAACTCAGGGGTGTGAACACTGAAGCTTTCTTT.

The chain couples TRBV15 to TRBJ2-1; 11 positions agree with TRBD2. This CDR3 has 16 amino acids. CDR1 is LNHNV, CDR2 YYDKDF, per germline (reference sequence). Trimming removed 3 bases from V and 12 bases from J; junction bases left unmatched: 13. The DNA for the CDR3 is TGTGCCACCAGCAGTGACTATAGCGGGGGGGCGATGCGGCAGTTCTTC. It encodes CATSSDYSGGAMRQFF.

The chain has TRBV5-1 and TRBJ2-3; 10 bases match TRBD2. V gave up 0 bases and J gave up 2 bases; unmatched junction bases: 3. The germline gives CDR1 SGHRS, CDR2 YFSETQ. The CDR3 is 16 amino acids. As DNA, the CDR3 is TGCGCCAGCAGCTTGGAACTAGCGGGACCCACAGATACGCAGTATTTT. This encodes CASSLELAGPTDTQYF.

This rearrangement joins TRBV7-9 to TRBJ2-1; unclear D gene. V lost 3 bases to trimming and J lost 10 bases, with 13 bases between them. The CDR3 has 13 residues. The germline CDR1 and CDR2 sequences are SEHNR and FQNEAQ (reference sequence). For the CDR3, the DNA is TGTGCCAGCAGCTTTAGTACCACCGGGGAGCAGTTCTTC. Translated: CASSFSTTGEQFF.

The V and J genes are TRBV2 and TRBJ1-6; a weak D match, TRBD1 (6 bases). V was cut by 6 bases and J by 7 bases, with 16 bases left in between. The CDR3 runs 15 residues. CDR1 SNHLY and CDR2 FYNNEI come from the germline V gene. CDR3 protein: CASRRGGGGNSPLHF. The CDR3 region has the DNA TGTGCCAGCAGGAGAGGGGGGGGAGGGAATTCACCCCTCCACTTT.